The rows below give T cell receptor beta chains drawn from one sample of a study of shared clonotypes between healthy human individuals. Clones were read by immunoSEQ multiplex PCR, and TCRdb kept only the in-frame ones, dropping some. The table includes roughly 2.5 million clones, 85% to 95% detected once. Sequencing used naive CD4+ T cells sorted from blood. Every receptor here comes from a man aged 18 to 35 in good health. Both conserved end residues are part of each CDR3. The order of the fields is CDR3 protein, CDR3 DNA, J gene, D gene, V gene, clone size. D genes are given only for firm matches. Clone size is not always given. Where it is, it says once, few, many or a class for expanded clones.

CASSLSTGSNTGELFF | TGTGCCAGCAGTTTATCTACAGGGTCGAACACCGGGGAGCTGTTTTTT | TRBJ2-2 | . | TRBV28 | .
CASSLAGGTEGEKLFF | TGTGCCAGCAGTTTAGCCGGCGGGACAGAGGGCGAAAAACTGTTTTTT | TRBJ1-4 | TRBD1 | TRBV28 | .
CASRPSTSGNYGYTF | TGTGCCAGTAGACCCTCAACATCAGGGAACTATGGCTACACCTTC | TRBJ1-2 | . | TRBV19 | .
CATQRRADDFARWVDNEQFF | TGTGCCACCCAACGGCGGGCCGACGATTTTGCGCGGTGGGTCGACAATGAGCAGTTCTTC | TRBJ2-1 | . | TRBV15 | .
CASVPGPYNSPLHF | TGCGCCAGCGTCCCGGGCCCCTATAATTCACCCCTCCACTTT | TRBJ1-6 | . | TRBV23-1 | .
CASSQESHTGELFF | TGCGCCAGCAGCCAAGAGAGCCACACCGGGGAGCTGTTTTTT | TRBJ2-2 | . | TRBV4-1 | .
CASSYSPYVEAFF | TGTGCCAGCAGTTACTCCCCTTACGTGGAAGCTTTCTTT | TRBJ1-1 | . | TRBV6-6 | few
CASSLYNEQFF | TGTGCCAGCAGCCTCTACAATGAGCAGTTCTTC | TRBJ2-1 | . | TRBV5-6 | .
CASSPRSWENTEAFF | TGTGCCAGCAGCCCCCGTTCGTGGGAGAACACTGAAGCTTTCTTT | TRBJ1-1 | . | TRBV11-2 | .
CASSLGGGSIDTQYF | TGCGCCAGCAGCTTGGGAGGCGGGAGTATCGATACGCAGTATTTT | TRBJ2-3 | TRBD2 | TRBV5-1 | .
CAISEGYEQYF | TGTGCCATCAGTGAGGGGTACGAGCAGTACTTC | TRBJ2-7 | . | TRBV10-3 | .
CAWSPNTHSPLHF | TGTGCCTGGAGTCCCAACACCCATTCACCCCTCCACTTT | TRBJ1-6 | . | TRBV30 | few
CAISDVQVTDTQYF | TGTGCCATCAGTGACGTTCAGGTCACAGATACGCAGTATTTT | TRBJ2-3 | . | TRBV10-3 | .
CASSWWTGQETQYF | TGTGCCAGCAGCTGGTGGACGGGACAGGAGACCCAGTACTTC | TRBJ2-5 | TRBD1 | TRBV5-6 | .
CASSLVTYQPQHF | TGTGCCAGCAGCTTAGTTACTTATCAGCCCCAGCATTTT | TRBJ1-5 | . | TRBV7-2 | few
CASSIGRGPTDTQYF | TGTGCCAGTAGTATAGGAAGAGGTCCGACAGATACGCAGTATTTT | TRBJ2-3 | . | TRBV19 | .
CASSVETGGEKLFF | TGTGCCAGCAGTGTGGAGACAGGGGGTGAAAAACTGTTTTTT | TRBJ1-4 | TRBD1 | TRBV2 | .
CASSLYISGPGELFF | TGTGCCAGCAGCTTATACATAAGCGGACCCGGGGAGCTGTTTTTT | TRBJ2-2 | . | TRBV5-5 | .
CASSVQGGNTGELFF | TGTGCCAGCAGCGTACAGGGGGGGAACACCGGGGAGCTGTTTTTT | TRBJ2-2 | TRBD1 | TRBV6-1 | once
CASSTSGRGYEQYF | TGTGCCAGCAGTACTAGCGGGAGAGGGTACGAGCAGTACTTC | TRBJ2-7 | TRBD2 | TRBV25-1 | .
CASSQDANGMQKLFF | TGCGCCAGCAGCCAAGATGCCAACGGAATGCAAAAACTGTTTTTT | TRBJ1-4 | . | TRBV4-1 | .
CASSENSLGSGSPLHF | TGTGCCAGCAGTGAAAATTCTTTGGGGTCTGGTTCACCCCTCCACTTT | TRBJ1-6 | . | TRBV6-1 | .
CASSQGNGYEQYF | TGCGCCAGCAGCCAAGGGAATGGATACGAGCAGTACTTC | TRBJ2-7 | . | TRBV4-3 | .
CASSTGSEAGEQFF | TGTGCCAGCAGCACAGGGTCTGAGGCCGGTGAGCAGTTCTTC | TRBJ2-1 | . | TRBV6-6 | .
CASSAGGTYNEQFF | TGTGCCAGCAGTGCGGGGGGTACCTACAATGAGCAGTTCTTC | TRBJ2-1 | TRBD2 | TRBV6-1 | .
CASPRVGGAGETQYF | TGTGCCAGCCCCCGCGTAGGGGGGGCGGGAGAGACCCAGTACTTC | TRBJ2-5 | . | TRBV7-9 | .
CASSRGLAGRYEQFF | TGCGCCAGCAGTCGGGGACTAGCGGGAAGATATGAGCAGTTCTTC | TRBJ2-1 | TRBD2 | TRBV10-1 | .
CSARRALDYTF | TGCAGTGCTAGAAGGGCGTTGGACTACACCTTC | TRBJ1-2 | . | TRBV20-1 | .
CARKTGGYTF | TGTGCCAGAAAAACCGGTGGCTACACCTTC | TRBJ1-2 | . | TRBV2 | .